This entry lists 20 T cell receptor beta chains sequenced from one sample in a study of early T cells in non-severe SARS-CoV-2 infection. TCRdb called the 5' RACE reads again in MiXCR, with one record for every CDR3 protein. The table has approximately 50,000 distinct CDR3 sequences, 8% to 9% seen once. The sequenced sample was whole blood. The receptors stem from an adult who was a healthcare worker with PCR-confirmed SARS-CoV-2 infection or an uninfected control (not recorded which).

There are a few counts of this clonotype. The rearrangement joins TRBV7-2 to TRBJ2-3; TRBD2 aligns across 8 bases. V lost 4 bases, J lost 5 bases, and 5 bases stayed unmatched. Per the germline V gene, CDR1 is SGHTA and CDR2 is FQGNSA. The CDR3 contains 14 residues. CDR3 sequence reads: CASSSYLAGDTQYF. The CDR3 coding sequence is TGTGCCAGCAGCTCCTACCTAGCGGGAGATACGCAGTATTTT.

This clonotype was seen only a few times. V usage is TRBV6-1 and J usage is TRBJ1-5; perhaps TRBD1 as D (6 bases). The CDR3 consists of 17 residues. The V gene lost 6 bases and the J gene lost 6 bases, with 24 bases spanning the gap. The germline V gene has CDR1 MNHNS and CDR2 SASEGT. As DNA, the CDR3 is TGTGCCAGCAGCCAGCGCGGTGTGGGGGGGGCCACTCAGCCCCAGCATTTT. Translated: CASSQRGVGGATQPQHF.

This clonotype has just a few counts. The genes are TRBV7-6 and TRBJ1-6; the D is unclear. The germline V gene encodes CDR1 SGHVS and CDR2 FNYEAQ. V was clipped by 5 bases and J by 0 bases, with 11 bases between them. The CDR3 has 16 amino acids. CDR3: CASSLGRSSYNSPLHF. The CDR3, as DNA: TGTGCCAGCAGCCTAGGAAGGAGCTCCTATAATTCACCCCTCCACTTT.

The chain recombines TRBV19 with TRBJ1-4; the D is unclear. The CDR3 covers 14 residues. V was cut by 5 bases and J by 8 bases, with 15 bases left in between. Germline V gene sequence: CDR1 LNHDA, CDR2 SQIVND (reference sequence). CDR3 residues: CASSAPDTVEKLFF. Written as DNA, the CDR3 is TGTGCCAGTAGTGCGCCCGACACAGTCGAAAAACTGTTTTTT.

This clonotype was found a few times. The DNA for the CDR3 is TGCGCCAGCAGCTTCGCTGACAGGGGGACGCAGTATTTT. Translating gives CASSFADRGTQYF. The chain couples TRBV5-1 to TRBJ2-3; 9 nucleotides match TRBD1. The germline V gene has CDR1 SGHRS and CDR2 YFSETQ. V lost 2 bases, J lost 9 bases, and 4 bases stayed unmatched. CDR3 length equals 13 residues.

This clonotype appeared a single time. The rearrangement links TRBV6-6 to TRBJ1-2, with D perhaps matching TRBD1 (5 bases). Germline CDR1 is MNHNY and CDR2 is SVGAGI (reference sequence). This CDR3 has 13 residues. V was trimmed by 2 bases and J by 6 bases, leaving 10 bases between them. Here the CDR3 reads CASSYRGNNGYTF. The CDR3, as DNA: TGTGCCAGCAGTTACAGGGGCAACAATGGCTACACCTTC.

The J gene is TRBJ2-7, the V gene TRBV5-8; 8 bases align to TRBD1. This CDR3 is built from 15 residues. The germline V gene has CDR1 SGHTS and CDR2 YDEGEE. V shed 6 bases, J shed 2 bases, and the junction held 10 bases outside the gene matches. CDR3 bases: TGTGCCAGCAACGCCTCACAGGGGGTCCCCTACGAGCAGTACTTC. This codes for CASNASQGVPYEQYF.

The chain has TRBV15 and TRBJ1-6; TRBD1 might be the D (6 bases). The V end was cut by 1 base, the J end by 17 bases, with 9 bases between. This CDR3 is built from 11 residues. Per the germline V gene, CDR1 is LNHNV and CDR2 is YYDKDF (reference sequence). CDR3 DNA sequence: TGTGCCACCAGCAGAGGACAGGCTTTCCACTTT. Translated: CATSRGQAFHF. Complete variable domain (other parts from reference TRBV15 and TRBJ1-6): DAMVIQNPRYQVTQFGKPVTLSCSQTLNHNVMYWYQQKSSQAPKLLFHYYDKDFNNEADTPDNFQSRRPNTSFCFLDIRSPGLGDTAMYLCATSRGQAFHFGNGTRLTVT.

This clonotype was seen more than once but under ten times. The chain recombines TRBV20-1 with TRBJ2-3, with 8 positions matching TRBD2. This CDR3 comprises 14 residues. V lost 4 bases and J lost 4; bases outside the gene matches: 7. Germline V gives CDR1 DFQATT, CDR2 SNEGSKA (reference sequence). The DNA of the CDR3 is TGCAGTGCTACGCTAGCGGGTGTCCCAGATACGCAGTATTTT. It specifies CSATLAGVPDTQYF.

This clonotype appeared many times. The chain employs TRBV12-3 or TRBV12-4 and TRBJ1-3, with D possibly matching TRBD1 (6 bases). The CDR3 extends over 16 amino acids. Trimming took 6 bases from V and 0 from J, leaving 15 bases between them. The CDR3 coding sequence is TGTGCCAGCAGACAGGGACTGGAGAGCTCTGGAAACACCATATATTTT. Amino acids: CASRQGLESSGNTIYF.

This clonotype has just a few counts. This chain joins TRBV7-8 and TRBJ2-7; 10 bases fit TRBD2. The V gene's germline CDR1 is SGHVS and CDR2 FQNEAQ. Trimming cost V 5 bases and J 2 bases; bases outside gene matches: 6. The length of the CDR3 is 15 residues. The CDR3 coding sequence is TGTGCCAGCAGCCCACCTACTAGCGGGACCTACGAGCAGTACTTC. It encodes CASSPPTSGTYEQYF.

This clonotype was seen a handful of times. The rearrangement links TRBV7-3 to TRBJ2-1, with D unresolved. This CDR3 spans 13 amino acids. Germline-derived CDR1 and CDR2 are SGHTA and FQGTGA. Trimming shortened V by 3 bases and J by 5 bases, and 8 bases separated the two germline ends. This chain's CDR3 is CASSFGPHNEQFF. The CDR3 DNA follows: TGTGCCAGCAGCTTCGGACCCCACAATGAGCAGTTCTTC.

This chain uses TRBV12-2 with TRBJ2-1; the table gives TRBD1 as D, unverified against the DNA. TRBV12-2 is labeled a pseudogene. CDR3 length: 18 residues. CDR3 region: CASRLNSADRAPYNEQFF. The DNA for the CDR3 is TGTGCAAGTCGCCTTAATAGCGCAGACAGGGCCCCTTACAATGAGCAGTTCTTC.

The gene calls are TRBV11-3 and TRBJ2-2, with 9 bases that match TRBD1. The junction had 1 base not matched to a gene; V was cut back by 8 bases and J by 6 bases. In germline, CDR1 is SGHNT, CDR2 YENEEA. CDR3 length: 12 residues. The CDR3 DNA reads TGTGCCAGCGGGACAGGGTCCGGGGAGCTGTTTTTT. Amino acids: CASGTGSGELFF.

This clonotype was seen repeatedly, ten times or more. This chain joins TRBV9 and TRBJ2-3; the D gene could be TRBD1 or TRBD2 (5 bases each). V dropped 4 bases and J dropped 5 bases, with 20 bases sitting between them. Germline V gene sequence: CDR1 SGDLS, CDR2 YYNGEE. This CDR3 region has 16 residues. DNA of the CDR3: TGTGCCAGCAGCATCCGAGGGGACCAGCAGGGAGATACGCAGTATTTT. This codes for CASSIRGDQQGDTQYF.

The sample holds a few counts of this clonotype. The rearrangement links TRBV5-1 to TRBJ2-3, with 9 positions matching TRBD2. CDR1 is SGHRS, CDR2 YFSETQ, per germline. Trimming at V came to 4 bases and at J to 5 bases, leaving 11 bases not matched to a gene. This CDR3 region has 16 residues. CDR3 protein: CASSLNSGRTGDTQYF. CDR3 nucleotides: TGCGCCAGCAGCCTTAATAGCGGGAGAACGGGAGATACGCAGTATTTT.

The sample holds many counts of this clonotype. The chain recombines TRBV7-6 with TRBJ2-1; D not resolved. V was shortened by 1 base and J by 0 bases, with 10 bases between the two germline ends. The CDR3 totals 16 residues. Germline V gene lookup returns CDR1 SGHVS and CDR2 FNYEAQ. The DNA of the CDR3 is TGTGCCAGCAGCTTAGTTCGCGCAAGCTCCTACAATGAGCAGTTCTTC. Protein product: CASSLVRASSYNEQFF. The whole variable domain, remainder taken from reference TRBV7-6 and TRBJ2-1, is GAGVSQSPRYKVTKRGQDVALRCDPISGHVSLYWYRQALGQGPEFLTYFNYEAQQDKSGLPNDRFSAERPEGSISTLTIQRTEQRDSAMYRCASSLVRASSYNEQFFGPGTRLTVL.

V usage is TRBV11-2 and J usage is TRBJ2-5; D unclear. V was cut by 6 bases and J by 5 bases, with 16 bases left in between. Germline-derived CDR1 and CDR2 are SGHAT and FQNNGV. This CDR3 spans 14 amino acids. The CDR3 DNA reads as TGTGCCAGCAGTCACGAGAGTTTGTTGGAGACCCAGTACTTC. As protein: CASSHESLLETQYF.

Many counts were recorded for this clonotype. The V call is TRBV27, the J call TRBJ1-4, with D perhaps matching TRBD1 (5 bases). V shed 3 bases and J shed 12 bases, with 20 bases lying between them. CDR1 and CDR2 from the germline V gene are MNHEY and SMNVEV (reference sequence). The length of the CDR3 is 15 residues. The CDR3: CASSFPGAAKEQLFF. For the CDR3, the DNA is TGTGCCAGCAGTTTTCCTGGGGCGGCAAAAGAACAACTGTTTTTT.

There are a few counts of this clonotype. V usage is TRBV11-2 and J usage is TRBJ2-3; D is possibly TRBD2 (7 bases). In germline, CDR1 is SGHAT, CDR2 FQNNGV. CDR3 length: 16 amino acids. The germline V and J ends were trimmed by 1 base and 2 bases, with 13 bases remaining between them. The CDR3 here is CASSLAGGQVTDTQYF. As DNA, the CDR3 is TGTGCCAGCAGCTTAGCCGGGGGGCAAGTCACAGATACGCAGTATTTT.